These T cell receptor beta chains were read from a single sample in a study of shared T cell receptors in the human thymus. Repertoires were generated with immunoSEQ multiplex PCR, while TCRdb's copy carries only in-frame clones and drops some. Of about 660,000 clones listed, around 89% were seen once; the top ten hold about 0.01%. This same sample was also taken into another study, of human thymus T cells.

Sequenced sample: thymocytes. Receptor source: a boy under two years old with a congenital heart defect. Both conserved end residues are part of each CDR3. The D gene is left open where the match is weak. Not every row has a clone size; where given, it reads once, few, many or a size class.

J gene | clone size | V gene | D gene | CDR3 DNA | CDR3 protein
TRBJ2-1 | . | TRBV10-3 | TRBD2 | TGTGCCATCAGTGAGACCCGACTAGCGCCCAATGAGCAGTTCTTC | CAISETRLAPNEQFF
TRBJ2-1 | . | TRBV6-4 | TRBD2 | TGTGCCCCCTCAGACCCGGGACTAGCGGGACCAAATGAGCAGTTCTTC | CAPSDPGLAGPNEQFF
TRBJ2-7 | . | TRBV27 | . | TGTGCCAGCAGTTCCCCTCCGCCGGTGCGTTCCTACGAGCAGTACTTC | CASSSPPPVRSYEQYF
TRBJ1-5 | . | TRBV28 | . | TGTGCCAGCAGTTTATCGCCGACCGCAGGGGATTCCGCAAATCAGCCCCAGCATTTT | CASSLSPTAGDSANQPQHF
TRBJ1-4 | . | TRBV4-1 | . | TGCGCCAGCAGCCAAACCCTATGTGCAACTAATGAAAAACTGTTTTTT | CASSQTLCATNEKLFF
TRBJ2-3 | . | TRBV5-6 | TRBD2 | TGTGCCAGCAGCTTACCGACTAGCGGACCCACAGATACGCAGTATTTT | CASSLPTSGPTDTQYF
TRBJ2-6 | . | TRBV27 | TRBD1 | TGTGCCAGCAGTTTATCAAGGGCAACCGGGGACAGGGGACTCTCTGGGGCCAACGTCCTGACTTTC | CASSLSRATGDRGLSGANVLTF
TRBJ2-4 | . | TRBV10-3 | TRBD1 | TGTGCCATCAGTGAAGAGGGGGCATCACGAAACATTCAGTACTTC | CAISEEGASRNIQYF
TRBJ1-4 | . | TRBV27 | TRBD1 | TGTGCCAGCAGAGGGACAGGGCCCGAAAAACTGTTTTTT | CASRGTGPEKLFF
TRBJ2-5 | . | TRBV7-2 | . | TGTGCCAGCAGCTTTCGATTGGGGGGAGGCCAAGAGACCCAGTACTTC | CASSFRLGGGQETQYF
TRBJ2-3 | . | TRBV7-9 | . | TGTGCCAGCAGCCCCCAGGATAGGATTAGCACAGATACGCAGTATTTT | CASSPQDRISTDTQYF
TRBJ2-1 | . | TRBV5-1 | TRBD2 | TGCGCCAGCCCCCTCCCCGGGACTAGCGTTAATGAGCAGTTCTTC | CASPLPGTSVNEQFF
TRBJ2-6 | . | TRBV5-6 | TRBD1 | TGTGCCAGCAGCCTGGCACAGGGGAGCACTGGGGCCAACGTCCTGACTTTC | CASSLAQGSTGANVLTF
TRBJ2-7 | . | TRBV6-1 | . | TGTGCCAGCAGGGGGGGCGGGACAGAACCCTACGAGCAGTACTTC | CASRGGGTEPYEQYF
TRBJ1-2 | . | TRBV25-1 | TRBD1 | TGTGCCAGCAGTGATCGGGACAGGGGGCGCGTTGATGGCTACACCTTC | CASSDRDRGRVDGYTF
TRBJ2-7 | . | TRBV4-2 | TRBD2 | TGTGCCAGCAGCCTCACTAGCGGGAGGGCTCTGCACGAGCAGTACTTC | CASSLTSGRALHEQYF
TRBJ2-1 | once | TRBV4-1 | TRBD2 | TGCGCCAGCAGCCAAGAAGGACTAGCGGGAGGGTTTGAGCAGTTCTTC | CASSQEGLAGGFEQFF
TRBJ2-6 | . | TRBV2 | . | TGTGCCAGAGGGGGTGGCGCGCGCTCTGGGGCCAACGTCCTGACTTTC | CARGGGARSGANVLTF
TRBJ2-7 | . | TRBV7-2 | TRBD2 | TGTGCCAGCAGCTTAGTGCCGGGAGGGCCCAACGAGCAGTACTTC | CASSLVPGGPNEQYF
TRBJ1-4 | . | TRBV27 | . | TGTGCCAGCAGTTTGATGGGGGGGGAAAAACTGTTTTTT | CASSLMGGEKLFF
TRBJ2-7 | . | TRBV6-6 | . | TGTGCCAGCAGTACCCCCGGGACACGGTTTTTTTCGCAGTACTTC | CASSTPGTRFFSQYF
TRBJ2-2 | . | TRBV6-4 | TRBD1 | TGTGCCAGCAGTGGACAGGGGGAGATGACCGGGGAGCTGTTTTTT | CASSGQGEMTGELFF
TRBJ1-1 | . | TRBV9 | TRBD1 | TGTGCCAGCAGCGAACAGGGGAGGACTGAAGCTTTCTTT | CASSEQGRTEAFF
TRBJ1-2 | once | TRBV5-8 | TRBD1 | TGTGCCAGCAGGCCCGGGACAGGGGACCAGCGTGGCTACACCTTC | CASRPGTGDQRGYTF
TRBJ1-5 | once | TRBV28 | . | TGTGCCAGCAGTTTGCAGGGAAGCCAGGGGAGCAATCAGCCCCAGCATTTT | CASSLQGSQGSNQPQHF
TRBJ1-1 | . | TRBV30 | . | TGTGCCTGGAGTGGGGCGACAGGTAGTACTGAAGCTTTCTTT | CAWSGATGSTEAFF
TRBJ2-3 | . | TRBV5-6 | TRBD2 | TGTGCCAGCAGCTTGGTGGGAGGGCCGAACACAGATACGCAGTATTTT | CASSLVGGPNTDTQYF
TRBJ2-7 | . | TRBV4-3 | TRBD2 | TGCGCCAGCAGCCGCTCTCCTTGGGGTTGGCGGGAGAGCGGCAACGAGCAGTACTTC | CASSRSPWGWRESGNEQYF
TRBJ2-1 | . | TRBV4-3 | TRBD2 | TGCGCCAGCAGCCAAGACCTAGGGCTAGCGGGAGTCCGTGAGCAGTTCTTC | CASSQDLGLAGVREQFF
TRBJ2-7 | . | TRBV6-5 | . | TGTGCCAGCAGCCTCGACTCCGGCGAGCAGTACTTC | CASSLDSGEQYF
TRBJ2-1 | . | TRBV7-4 | . | TGTGCCAGCAGGCCCCCGGTACAGACCCCCAGGGACAATGAGCAGTTCTTC | CASRPPVQTPRDNEQFF
TRBJ2-7 | . | TRBV5-4 | TRBD1 | TGTGCCAGCAGACGGGACAGGGGGTACGAGCAGTACTTC | CASRRDRGYEQYF
TRBJ2-3 | . | TRBV27 | . | TGTGCCAGCAGTTTCCCAGGGGTTGGCACAGATACGCAGTATTTT | CASSFPGVGTDTQYF
TRBJ2-7 | . | TRBV30 | . | TGTGCCTGGAGCCCTCACCGTAGGACTGCACCCATCGAGCAGTACTTC | CAWSPHRRTAPIEQYF
TRBJ2-7 | . | TRBV7-8 | . | TGTGCCAGCAGCCCTGCAAACAGGGTTCCCGAGCAGTACTTC | CASSPANRVPEQYF
TRBJ2-7 | once | TRBV28 | TRBD2 | TGTGCCAGCAGCTCTCTCCTAGCGGGGGAATCTGGCGAGCAGTACTTC | CASSSLLAGESGEQYF
TRBJ2-6 | . | TRBV2 | . | TGTGCCAGCAGTTTAACGGCGGCAGTCTCTGGGGCCAACGTCCTGACTTTC | CASSLTAAVSGANVLTF
TRBJ2-1 | . | TRBV4-3 | . | TGCGCCAGCAGCCAAGGTGGGCCGGGCGGGGTCTACAATGAGCAGTTCTTC | CASSQGGPGGVYNEQFF
TRBJ2-2 | . | TRBV27 | . | TGTGCCAGCAGTTTAGGGGACAACGGGGAGCTGTTTTTT | CASSLGDNGELFF
TRBJ2-6 | . | TRBV18 | . | TGTGCCAGCTCACCGGTCGTAAGGGGCTCTGGGGCCAACGTCCTGACTTTC | CASSPVVRGSGANVLTF
TRBJ2-3 | . | TRBV30 | TRBD1 | TGTGCCTGGGACGACAGGGGGGGGACAGATACGCAGTATTTT | CAWDDRGGTDTQYF
TRBJ2-3 | once | TRBV7-9 | TRBD1 | TGTGCCAGCAGCTCGAGGGGGCGTCCGATTGCTAGCACAGATACGCAGTATTTT | CASSSRGRPIASTDTQYF
TRBJ2-7 | . | TRBV7-9 | TRBD2 | TGTGCCAGCAGCCCAGGGGGGGGCGGGAGGGCCGGCTACGAGCAGTACTTC | CASSPGGGGRAGYEQYF
TRBJ2-3 | . | TRBV12-5 | . | TGTGCTAGTGGTTTGGTACGGGACAGCCGACCGACTAGTCCAGATACGCAGTATTTT | CASGLVRDSRPTSPDTQYF
TRBJ2-1 | . | TRBV7-8 | . | TGTGCCAGCAGCTTACCCACAAGCGGAGCCCCTCTCAATGAGCAGTTCTTC | CASSLPTSGAPLNEQFF
TRBJ1-2 | . | TRBV21-1 | . | TGTGCCAGCAGCCCCCCGGGACAGGGGGCGCAGGGCTACACCTTC | CASSPPGQGAQGYTF
TRBJ2-2 | . | TRBV13 | TRBD2 | TGTGCCAGCAGCTCCTCTGAGGCTAGCGGGAGGAACACCGGGGAGCTGTTTTTT | CASSSSEASGRNTGELFF
TRBJ2-5 | . | TRBV28 | . | TGTGCCAGCAGTTCCTGGACCGCCCCAGGGGTTCAAGAGACCCAGTACTTC | CASSSWTAPGVQETQYF
TRBJ1-1 | . | TRBV4-2 | . | TGTGCCAGCAGCCAAACGACAGGCCGAATGAACACTGAAGCTTTCTTT | CASSQTTGRMNTEAFF
TRBJ1-5 | . | TRBV6-5 | TRBD1 | TGTGCCAGCAGTTTGGGACAGGGCAATCAGCCCCAGCATTTT | CASSLGQGNQPQHF
TRBJ1-2 | once | TRBV4-3 | TRBD1 | TGCGCCAGCAGGGGGAACAGGGGACCCAGCTATGGCTACACCTTC | CASRGNRGPSYGYTF
TRBJ2-7 | . | TRBV28 | . | TGTGCCAGCAGTTTAATCGAGACAGTCCGGTACGAGCAGTACTTC | CASSLIETVRYEQYF
TRBJ2-7 | . | TRBV5-1 | . | TGCGCCAGCAGCTTGAGGGGGGGGACCCTCGGGCCCCCACCTGACGAGCAGTACTTC | CASSLRGGTLGPPPDEQYF
TRBJ2-1 | . | TRBV4-2 | . | TGTGCCAGCAGCCTATCCCCCTCAGGGCAGGCCTACAATGAGCAGTTCTTC | CASSLSPSGQAYNEQFF
TRBJ2-3 | once | TRBV10-2 | TRBD2 | TGCGCCAGCACTTCGACCGCGGGAGGGCCACATACGCAGTATTTT | CASTSTAGGPHTQYF
TRBJ2-3 | few | TRBV21-1 | . | TGTGCCATAGCACGGAGGGCCACAGATACGCAGTATTTT | CAIARRATDTQYF
TRBJ2-6 | . | TRBV21-1 | . | TGTGCCAGCGGGGACAGGGGGCGGTCTGGGGCCAACGTCCTGACTTTC | CASGDRGRSGANVLTF